One sample yielded the 25 T cell receptor beta chains listed below, sequenced in a study of CD8+ T cells in alopecia areata (dated by TCRdb to the late 2010s). To prepare the library, the immunoSEQ multiplex PCR assay was applied. RNA was extracted from all samples and reverse transcribed into cDNA, which served as template for TCR sequencing. The table was pulled from immuneACCESS by TCRdb, which kept in-frame rearrangements only. Such tables lose some clones; where checked, under half of the loss comes from unresolved V genes, and the rest has no known cause. The sample table lists around 120,000 clones, about 50% of them with a count of one. The leading ten clones occupy roughly 10% of the sample. Sequenced: NKG2D-low CD8+ T cells sorted from blood. The sample's cell subset or site label is to be understood as: sorted CD8+ NKG2D-low blood T cells. The source is a human donor with alopecia areata.

V gene TRBV4-1 combines with J gene TRBJ1-1; 7 positions agree with TRBD1. This CDR3 has 14 residues. Per germline, CDR1 MGHRA and CDR2 YSYEKL. Losses at the gene ends were 4 bases for V and 1 base for J; bases not matched to a gene: 3. The chain's CDR3 is CASSRGQPNTEAFF. The CDR3 nucleotides are TGCGCCAGCAGCCGGGGACAGCCGAACACTGAAGCTTTCTTT.

In its sample, this clone was seen a few times. The chain joins TRBV23-1 to TRBJ2-3, with 10 bases aligning to TRBD1. TRBV23-1 is classed as an ORF, of uncertain function. V was clipped by 0 bases and J by 3 bases; unmatched bases: 6. The CDR3 runs to 17 residues. The CDR3 protein is CASSQSRGQGVTDTQYF. In DNA form, the CDR3 reads TGCGCCAGCAGTCAATCCCGCGGACAGGGGGTAACAGATACGCAGTATTTT.

This clone was observed a handful of times. The chain couples TRBV29-1 to TRBJ2-7; the D gene is possibly TRBD2 (6 bases). This CDR3 has 15 residues. Trimming left V 0 bases short and J 4 bases short, with 16 bases between. CDR1 and CDR2 from the germline V gene are SQVTM and ANQGSEA. CDR3 residues: CSVEEQRDGRYEQYF. For the CDR3, the DNA is TGCAGCGTTGAAGAACAAAGGGACGGGAGATACGAGCAGTACTTC.

This chain joins TRBV7-8 and TRBJ2-7, with D tentatively TRBD2 (6 bases). Trimming left V 0 bases short and J 3 bases short, with 9 bases between. The germline gives CDR1 SGHVS, CDR2 FQNEAQ. The CDR3 is 14 amino acids. CDR3 DNA sequence: TGTGCCAGCAGCTTAGCGGCGGGGCACTACGAGCAGTACTTC. Translated, it gives CASSLAAGHYEQYF.

CDR3 amino acids: CASSGDGDEQYF. The CDR3 DNA reads TGTGCCAGCAGCGGGGACGGTGACGAGCAGTACTTC. This chain uses TRBV9 with TRBJ2-7; D is tentatively TRBD1 or TRBD2 (5 bases each). The germline V gene has CDR1 SGDLS and CDR2 YYNGEE. Trimming took off 3 bases at V and 5 bases at J, with 9 bases between the two ends. The CDR3 consists of 12 residues.

The chain is built from TRBV5-1 and TRBJ1-1; weak D call: TRBD1 (6 bases). V dropped 3 bases and J dropped 8 bases, with 8 bases sitting between them. The V gene's germline CDR1 is SGHRS and CDR2 YFSETQ. The CDR3 covers 11 residues. The chain's CDR3 is CASSYGQEAFF. The CDR3 DNA sequence: TGCGCCAGCAGCTATGGACAGGAAGCTTTCTTT.

The V and J genes are TRBV11-2 and TRBJ2-3, with 11 bases that match TRBD2. The V segment lost 5 bases and the J segment 4 bases; nucleotides outside the gene matches: 11. Germline V lookup: CDR1 SGHAT, CDR2 FQNNGV. The CDR3 runs 17 residues. The CDR3 protein is CASSLSLAGGVADTQYF. In DNA, the CDR3 is TGTGCCAGCAGCCTCTCCCTAGCGGGAGGTGTTGCAGATACGCAGTATTTT.

This sequence joins TRBV2 and TRBJ2-3, with D possibly matching TRBD1 (6 bases). Germline loops: CDR1 SNHLY, CDR2 FYNNEI. This CDR3 region has 13 residues. V lost 6 bases and J lost 4, with 11 bases in between. In nucleotides, the CDR3 is TGTGCCAGCAGGCGTCAGGGGCCAGATACGCAGTATTTT. Protein product: CASRRQGPDTQYF.

This chain joins TRBV29-1 and TRBJ1-2, with a weak D call TRBD1 (5 bases). CDR1 SQVTM and CDR2 ANQGSEA come from the germline V gene. The CDR3 runs 13 residues. Trimming shortened V by 7 bases and J by 0 bases, and 12 bases separated the two germline ends. The CDR3 DNA reads as TGCAGCGCCCTGAGGGGTTCTAACTATGGCTACACCTTC. This gives the protein CSALRGSNYGYTF.

In this sample, this clone turned up once. The rearrangement joins TRBV11-2 to TRBJ2-5; TRBD2 matches at 12 bases. In germline, CDR1 is SGHAT, CDR2 FQNNGV. This CDR3 comprises 14 residues. Trimming took 5 bases from V and 5 from J; bases not matched to a gene: 3. The CDR3 protein is CASSRLAGVETQYF. CDR3 DNA sequence: TGTGCCAGCAGCAGACTAGCGGGAGTTGAGACCCAGTACTTC.

This clone was observed a handful of times. V gene TRBV14 combines with J gene TRBJ2-7, with a weak D call TRBD1 (5 bases). Germline CDR1 is SGHDN and CDR2 is FVKESK. V was pared by 1 base and J by 4 bases, with 8 bases between. The CDR3 loop spans 13 amino acids. The CDR3 DNA reads TGTGCCAGCAGCCAAGGACAGCATTACGAGCAGTACTTC. Protein: CASSQGQHYEQYF.

V usage is TRBV7-8 and J usage is TRBJ2-7; TRBD2 agrees at 8 bases. With V trimmed by 3 bases and J by 3 bases, 4 bases remained unmatched. Germline-derived CDR1 and CDR2 are SGHVS and FQNEAQ. The CDR3 is made up of 14 amino acids. This chain's CDR3 is CASSFSRGDYEQYF. In nucleotides, the CDR3 is TGTGCCAGCAGCTTTTCGCGGGGGGACTACGAGCAGTACTTC.

The chain recombines TRBV29-1 with TRBJ2-7; 7 nucleotides agree with TRBD1. V was pared by 2 bases and J by 2 bases, with 6 bases of the junction left unmatched. This CDR3 is 14 amino acids long. Germline loops: CDR1 SQVTM, CDR2 ANQGSEA. The CDR3 loop reads CSVESSQGAYEQYF. CDR3 coding DNA: TGCAGCGTTGAATCGTCTCAGGGGGCCTACGAGCAGTACTTC.

Details on this clone: Different DNA sequences within this sample yield the same CDR3. The chain recombines TRBV7-9 with TRBJ2-1; D not certain. Trimming took off 5 bases at V and 4 bases at J, with 3 bases between the two ends. In germline, CDR1 is SEHNR, CDR2 FQNEAQ (reference sequence). This CDR3 has 11 residues. Here the CDR3 reads CASSTYNEQFF. CDR3 DNA sequence: TGTGCCAGCAGCACGTACAATGAGCAGTTCTTC.

This clone was found a few times. The chain is built from TRBV7-9 and TRBJ1-1; tentatively, D is TRBD1 (5 bases). V was clipped by 6 bases and J by 5 bases, with 13 bases between them. The length of the CDR3 is 13 residues. Germline V CDR1 and CDR2: SEHNR, FQNEAQ (reference sequence). The CDR3 nucleotides are TGTGCCAGCAGGACGCAGGGAAGAACTGAAGCTTTCTTT. The encoded protein is CASRTQGRTEAFF.

The table lists this clone with a few counts. This chain links TRBV10-3 with TRBJ2-1; TRBD1 matches 7 bases. The CDR3 runs 15 residues. CDR1 ENHRY and CDR2 SYGVKD come from the germline V gene. Trimming at V came to 5 bases and at J to 1 base, leaving 5 bases not matched to a gene. CDR3 loop: CAISSGGESYNEQFF. The CDR3 bases are TGTGCCATCAGTTCAGGGGGAGAGTCCTACAATGAGCAGTTCTTC.

The V gene is TRBV28, the J gene TRBJ2-1, with D tentatively TRBD1 or TRBD2 (5 bases each). V lost 2 bases and J 0 bases, leaving 8 bases between the germline ends. CDR3 size: 15 residues. Germline loops: CDR1 MDHEN, CDR2 SYDVKM. This chain's CDR3 is CASSLGGHSYNEQFF. The CDR3 region has the DNA TGTGCCAGCAGTTTAGGGGGTCACTCCTACAATGAGCAGTTCTTC. The whole variable domain, filled in from reference TRBV28 and TRBJ2-1, reads DVKVTQSSRYLVKRTGEKVFLECVQDMDHENMFWYRQDPGLGLRLIYFSYDVKMKEKGDIPEGYSVSREKKERFSLILESASTNQTSMYLCASSLGGHSYNEQFFGPGTRLTVL.

This rearrangement joins TRBV28 to TRBJ2-3, with 8 bases that match TRBD2. CDR3 length: 15 amino acids. The V gene's germline CDR1 is MDHEN and CDR2 SYDVKM. V was clipped by 6 bases and J by 4 bases; unmatched bases: 9. The CDR3 nucleotides read TGTGCCAGCAGCTTGGGACTAGATGTCCCAGATACGCAGTATTTT. This codes for CASSLGLDVPDTQYF.

V usage is TRBV11-2 and J usage is TRBJ2-5; the D gene is possibly TRBD1 (5 bases). The CDR3 is 14 amino acids. Germline assignment: CDR1 SGHAT and CDR2 FQNNGV. The V end was cut by 2 bases, the J end by 8 bases, with 15 bases between. CDR3 bases: TGTGCCAGCAGCTTATTTGGGGCCTCGGAAACCCAGTACTTC. The encoded protein is CASSLFGASETQYF.

The chain is built from TRBV30 and TRBJ2-1; D remains unclear. Trimming cost V 3 bases and J 3 bases, with 15 bases left between them. Germline V gene data show CDR1 as GTSNPN and CDR2 as SVGIG (reference sequence). This CDR3 is 15 amino acids long. The CDR3 nucleotides read TGTGCCTGGAGGGGCGGTCTCGGAGTCTACAATGAGCAGTTCTTC. Its translation is CAWRGGLGVYNEQFF.

The chain links TRBV19 to TRBJ2-7; weak D call: TRBD2 (5 bases). The CDR3 is 13 amino acids. Trimming stripped 5 bases from V and 3 bases from J, with 11 bases between. The germline V gene has CDR1 LNHDA and CDR2 SQIVND (reference sequence). The CDR3 region is CASSPGIFYEQYF. The CDR3 DNA sequence: TGTGCCAGTAGTCCCGGGATCTTCTACGAGCAGTACTTC.

The chain couples TRBV5-4 to TRBJ2-5; 7 bases match TRBD2. CDR3 length: 13 amino acids. Germline-derived CDR1 and CDR2 are SGHNT and YYREEE (reference sequence). V gave up 4 bases and J gave up 5 bases; unmatched junction bases: 5. CDR3 in DNA: TGTGCCAGCAGCCCCATCGGGAGGGAGACCCAGTACTTC. The encoded protein is CASSPIGRETQYF.

In its sample, this clone was seen a few times. The chain has TRBV27 and TRBJ2-2; D not resolved. The CDR3 spans 12 residues. Germline V gene sequence: CDR1 MNHEY, CDR2 SMNVEV (reference sequence). The germline V and J ends were trimmed by 3 bases and 6 bases, with 5 bases remaining between them. The CDR3: CASSFTSGELFF. The CDR3 DNA reads as TGTGCCAGCAGTTTCACTTCCGGGGAGCTGTTTTTT.

This chain links TRBV9 with TRBJ1-2, with D hard to call. Per the germline V gene, CDR1 is SGDLS and CDR2 is YYNGEE. The CDR3 runs 18 residues. V was shortened by 3 bases and J by 6 bases, with 27 bases between the two germline ends. In DNA, the CDR3 is TGTGCCAGCAGCGCAGACGGTATGACGGACGACCTACGGCATGGCTACACCTTC. The encoded protein is CASSADGMTDDLRHGYTF. Complete variable domain (other parts from reference TRBV9 and TRBJ1-2): DSGVTQTPKHLITATGQRVTLRCSPRSGDLSVYWYQQSLDQGLQFLIQYYNGEERAKGNILERFSAQQFPDLHSELNLSSLELGDSALYFCASSADGMTDDLRHGYTFGSGTRLTVV.

The chain recombines TRBV18 with TRBJ2-5; 7 bases agree with TRBD2. Germline V lookup: CDR1 KGHSH, CDR2 LQKENI. CDR3 length: 13 amino acids. With V trimmed by 3 bases and J by 5 bases, 3 bases remained unmatched. For the CDR3, the DNA is TGTGCCAGCTCACCGGGGAGGGCGGAGACCCAGTACTTC. Translated, it gives CASSPGRAETQYF.